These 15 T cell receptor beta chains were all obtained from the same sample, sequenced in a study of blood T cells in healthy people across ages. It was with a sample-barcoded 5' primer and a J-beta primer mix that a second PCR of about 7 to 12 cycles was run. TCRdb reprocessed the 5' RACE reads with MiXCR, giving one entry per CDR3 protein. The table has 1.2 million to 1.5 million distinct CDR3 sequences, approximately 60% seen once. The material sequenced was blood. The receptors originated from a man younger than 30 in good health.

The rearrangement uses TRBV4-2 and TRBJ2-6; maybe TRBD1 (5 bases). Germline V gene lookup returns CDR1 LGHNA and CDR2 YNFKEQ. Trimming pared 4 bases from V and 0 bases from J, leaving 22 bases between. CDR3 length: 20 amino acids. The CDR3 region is CASSPQGSRNSFSGANVLTF. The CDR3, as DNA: TGTGCCAGCAGCCCCCAGGGTAGCAGGAACTCATTCTCTGGGGCCAACGTCCTGACTTTC.

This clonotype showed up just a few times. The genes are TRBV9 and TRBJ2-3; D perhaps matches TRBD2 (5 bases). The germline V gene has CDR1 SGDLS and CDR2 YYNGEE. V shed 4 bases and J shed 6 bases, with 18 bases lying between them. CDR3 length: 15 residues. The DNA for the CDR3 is TGTGCCAGCAGCCCGGATCTGTTCAGAGGGGATACGCAGTATTTT. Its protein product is CASSPDLFRGDTQYF.

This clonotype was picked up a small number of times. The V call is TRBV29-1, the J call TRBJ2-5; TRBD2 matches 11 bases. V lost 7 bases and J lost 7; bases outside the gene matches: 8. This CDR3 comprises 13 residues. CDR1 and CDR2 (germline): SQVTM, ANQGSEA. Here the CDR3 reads CSASLAGEGTQYF. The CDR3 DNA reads TGCAGCGCCTCACTAGCGGGAGAAGGGACCCAGTACTTC.

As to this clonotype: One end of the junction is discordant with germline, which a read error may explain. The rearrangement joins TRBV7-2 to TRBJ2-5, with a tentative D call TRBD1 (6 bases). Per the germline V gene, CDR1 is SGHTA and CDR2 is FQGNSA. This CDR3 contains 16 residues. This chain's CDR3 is CASSVGTNRYQETRYF. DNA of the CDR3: TGTGCCAGTAGCGTGGGGACAAACCGGTACCAAGAGACCCGGTACTTC.

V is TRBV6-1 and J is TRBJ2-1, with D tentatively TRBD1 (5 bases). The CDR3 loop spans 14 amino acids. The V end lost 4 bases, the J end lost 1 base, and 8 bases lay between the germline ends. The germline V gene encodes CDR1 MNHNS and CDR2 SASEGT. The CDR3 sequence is CASSARESYNEQFF. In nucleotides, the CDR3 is TGTGCCAGCAGTGCCAGGGAATCCTACAATGAGCAGTTCTTC.

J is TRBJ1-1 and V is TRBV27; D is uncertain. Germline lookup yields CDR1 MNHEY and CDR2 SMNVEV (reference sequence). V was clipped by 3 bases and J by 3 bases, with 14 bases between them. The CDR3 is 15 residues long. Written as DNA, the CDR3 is TGTGCCAGCAGTTTCGGACCCTACGGCGACACTGAAGCTTTCTTT. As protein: CASSFGPYGDTEAFF.

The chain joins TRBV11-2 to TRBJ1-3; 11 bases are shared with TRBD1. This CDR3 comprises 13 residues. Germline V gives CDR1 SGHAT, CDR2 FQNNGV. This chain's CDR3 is CADRGPSGNTIYF. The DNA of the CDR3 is TGTGCGGACAGGGGGCCCTCTGGAAACACCATATATTTT.

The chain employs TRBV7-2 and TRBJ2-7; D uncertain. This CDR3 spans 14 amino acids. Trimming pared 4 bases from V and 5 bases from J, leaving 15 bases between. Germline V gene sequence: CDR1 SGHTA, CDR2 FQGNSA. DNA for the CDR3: TGTGCCAGCAGCTCAGGCCGTTATTGGAACGAGCAGTACTTC. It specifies CASSSGRYWNEQYF. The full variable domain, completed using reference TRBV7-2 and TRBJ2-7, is GAGVSQSPSNKVTEKGKDVELRCDPISGHTALYWYRQSLGQGLEFLIYFQGNSAPDKSGLPSDRFSAERTGGSVSTLTIQRTQQEDSAVYLCASSSGRYWNEQYFGPGTRLTVT.

This CDR3 is CASSELNEQFF. The CDR3 DNA reads as TGTGCCAGCAGTGAATTGAATGAGCAGTTCTTC. This sequence joins TRBV2 and TRBJ2-1; D uncertain. Germline CDR1 reads SNHLY; CDR2 reads FYNNEI. With 2 bases removed from V and 7 bases from J, the gap between germline ends came to 3 bases. The CDR3 has 11 residues.

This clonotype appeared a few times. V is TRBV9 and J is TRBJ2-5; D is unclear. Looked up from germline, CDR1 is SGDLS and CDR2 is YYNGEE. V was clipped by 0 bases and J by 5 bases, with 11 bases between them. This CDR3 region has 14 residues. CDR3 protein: CASSVGSAGETQYF. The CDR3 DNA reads TGTGCCAGCAGCGTAGGCAGCGCTGGGGAGACCCAGTACTTC.

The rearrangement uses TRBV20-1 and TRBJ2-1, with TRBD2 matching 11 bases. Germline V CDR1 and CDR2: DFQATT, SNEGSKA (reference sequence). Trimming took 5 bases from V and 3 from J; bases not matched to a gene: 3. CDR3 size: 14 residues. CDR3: CSAPGLADYNEQFF. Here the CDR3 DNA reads TGCAGTGCTCCGGGACTAGCGGACTACAATGAGCAGTTCTTC.

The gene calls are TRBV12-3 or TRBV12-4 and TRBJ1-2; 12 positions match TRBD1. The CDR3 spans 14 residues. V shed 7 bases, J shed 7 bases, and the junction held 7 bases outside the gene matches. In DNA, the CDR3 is TGTGCCAGCACCACCGGGACAGGGGGCGGTGGCTACACCTTC. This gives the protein CASTTGTGGGGYTF.

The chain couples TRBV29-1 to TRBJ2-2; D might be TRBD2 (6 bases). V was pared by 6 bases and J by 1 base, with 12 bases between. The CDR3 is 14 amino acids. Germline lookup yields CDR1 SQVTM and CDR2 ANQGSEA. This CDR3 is CSVRRDLNTGELFF. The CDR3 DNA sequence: TGCAGCGTGCGCAGGGACTTGAACACCGGGGAGCTGTTTTTT.

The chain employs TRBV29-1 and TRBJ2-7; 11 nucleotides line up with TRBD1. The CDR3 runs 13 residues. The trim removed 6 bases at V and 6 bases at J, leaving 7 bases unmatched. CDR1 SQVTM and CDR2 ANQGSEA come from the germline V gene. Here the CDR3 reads CSVPGQGVIEQYF. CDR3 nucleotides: TGCAGCGTACCGGGACAGGGGGTTATCGAGCAGTACTTC.

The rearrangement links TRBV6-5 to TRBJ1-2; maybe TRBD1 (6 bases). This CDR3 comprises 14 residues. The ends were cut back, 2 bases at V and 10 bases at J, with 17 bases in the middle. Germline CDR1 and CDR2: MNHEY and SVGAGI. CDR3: CASSYAAGANDYTF. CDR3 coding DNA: TGTGCCAGCAGTTACGCAGCGGGGGCTAACGACTACACCTTC.